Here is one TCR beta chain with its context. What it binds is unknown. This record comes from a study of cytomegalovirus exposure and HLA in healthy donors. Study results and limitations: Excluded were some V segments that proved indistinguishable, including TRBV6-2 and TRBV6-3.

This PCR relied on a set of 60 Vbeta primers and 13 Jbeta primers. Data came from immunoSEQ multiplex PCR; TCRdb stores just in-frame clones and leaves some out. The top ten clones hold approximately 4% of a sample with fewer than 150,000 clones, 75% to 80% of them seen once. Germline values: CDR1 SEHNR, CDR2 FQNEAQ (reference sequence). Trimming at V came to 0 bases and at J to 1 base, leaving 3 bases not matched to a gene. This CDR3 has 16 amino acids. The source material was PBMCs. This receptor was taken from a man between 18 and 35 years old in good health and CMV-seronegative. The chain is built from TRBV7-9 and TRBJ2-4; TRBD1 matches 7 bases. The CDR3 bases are TGTGCCAGCAGCTTAGCAGGGGGCCTGGCCAAAAACATTCAGTACTTC. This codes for CASSLAGGLAKNIQYF. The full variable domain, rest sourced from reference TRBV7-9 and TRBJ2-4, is DTGVSQNPRHKITKRGQNVTFRCDPISEHNRLYWYRQTLGQGPEFLTYFQNEAQLEKSRLLSDRFSAERPKGSFSTLEIQRTEQGDSAMYLCASSLAGGLAKNIQYFGAGTRLSVL.